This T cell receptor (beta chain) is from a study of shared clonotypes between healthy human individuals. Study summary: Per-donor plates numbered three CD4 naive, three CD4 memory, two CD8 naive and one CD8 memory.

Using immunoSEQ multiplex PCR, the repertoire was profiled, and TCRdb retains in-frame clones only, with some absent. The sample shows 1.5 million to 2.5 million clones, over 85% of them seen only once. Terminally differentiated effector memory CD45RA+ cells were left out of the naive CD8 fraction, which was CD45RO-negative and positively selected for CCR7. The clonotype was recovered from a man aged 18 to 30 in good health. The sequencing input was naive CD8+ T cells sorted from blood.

The DNA for the CDR3 is TGCGCCAGCAGCCCCTTCGGAGTCTACAATGAGCAGTTCTTC. It specifies CASSPFGVYNEQFF. The chain joins TRBV5-1 to TRBJ2-1, with D unresolved. The germline gives CDR1 SGHRS, CDR2 YFSETQ. Trimming took off 4 bases at V and 3 bases at J, with 11 bases between the two ends. The CDR3 spans 14 residues.